This T cell receptor beta chain was sequenced for a study of CD8+ T cells in alopecia areata. Study-level background: Tofacitinib therapy took 6 to 18 months; 6 months off drug came after. General observations from the study: Expanded CD8+ clones among the top 100, and scalp clonality, were significantly decreased by tofacitinib. The study found that many expanded lesional clones persisted in scalp and blood during tofacitinib. Higher clonality and more expanded CD8+ clones appeared in lesional than normal scalp.

CDR3 length equals 14 residues. V was shortened by 4 bases and J by 2 bases, with 9 bases between the two germline ends. Germline CDR1 SGHDN, CDR2 FVKESK. Extracted RNA was reverse transcribed, and the resulting cDNA served as sequencing template. Some clones are missing from TCRdb's copy, which holds only in-frame ones; the method was immunoSEQ multiplex PCR. The sample gives some 170,000 clones, 58% of which show up once; 16% is in the top ten. This clone has just a few counts. No antigen is known for it. Other DNA sequences in the same sample also yield this CDR3. Stated treatment: oral pan-JAK inhibitor, 5-10 mg twice daily.

The TCR sequence derives from a human donor with alopecia areata. The chain has TRBV14 and TRBJ1-3, with D unresolved. The material was CD4+ T cells sorted from blood, obtained at roughly week 55, from a patient treated with tofacitinib. The CDR3 DNA follows: TGTGCCAGCAGCCCGCTTGGCCCTGGAAACACCATATATTTT. Translation gives CASSPLGPGNTIYF.